The subject of this entry is one T cell receptor (beta chain). This table comes from immunoSEQ multiplex PCR, and its TCRdb copy is limited to in-frame clones, with some not included. This table has tens of thousands of clones, approximately 90% appearing once. Trimming stripped 0 bases from V and 0 bases from J, with 11 bases between. CDR1 is SGHTA and CDR2 is FQGTGA in the germline V gene. CDR3 length: 16 residues. These data originate in a study of control samples from healthy donors and cancer patients. The source is a woman between 65 and 79 years old in good health. Sequenced input: blood. V usage is TRBV7-3 and J usage is TRBJ2-5; perhaps TRBD2 as D (5 bases). This CDR3 is CASSLTGASYQETQYF. As DNA, the CDR3 is TGTGCCAGCAGCTTAACGGGTGCTAGCTACCAAGAGACCCAGTACTTC.